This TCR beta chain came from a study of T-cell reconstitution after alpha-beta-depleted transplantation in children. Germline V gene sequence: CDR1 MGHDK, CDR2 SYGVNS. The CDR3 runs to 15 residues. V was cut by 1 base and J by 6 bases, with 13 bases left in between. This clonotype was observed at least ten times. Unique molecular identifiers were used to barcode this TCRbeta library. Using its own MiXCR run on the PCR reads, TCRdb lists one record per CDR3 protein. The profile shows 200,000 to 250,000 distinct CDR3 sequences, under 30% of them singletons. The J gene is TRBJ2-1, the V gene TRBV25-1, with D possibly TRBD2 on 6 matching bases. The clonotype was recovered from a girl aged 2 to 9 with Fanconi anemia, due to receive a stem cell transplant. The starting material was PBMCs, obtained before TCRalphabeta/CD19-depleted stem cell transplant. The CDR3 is CASSEWSSAGNEQFF. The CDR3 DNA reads TGTGCCAGCAGTGAATGGTCTAGCGCGGGCAATGAGCAGTTCTTC.